This TCR beta chain derives from a study of T cells in Graves' hyperthyroidism and ophthalmopathy. In its sample, this clonotype was seen many times. Germline lookup yields CDR1 MNHEY and CDR2 SVGEGT. This CDR3 has 16 residues. With 0 bases removed from V and 6 bases from J, the gap between germline ends came to 17 bases. What was amplified from RNA transcripts were TCR beta CDR3 regions. HTBI primers were used for first-round RT-PCR of the TCR CDR3. A single record per CDR3 protein comes from TCRdb applying MiXCR to the multiplex PCR reads. This repertoire shows around 350,000 distinct CDR3 sequences, about 18% found once; its top ten account for around 3.6%.

Source material: blood. The chain employs TRBV6-2 or TRBV6-3 and TRBJ1-1, with D maybe TRBD1 (6 bases). This sequence originates from a woman aged 18-29 years with Graves' hyperthyroidism. CDR3 sequence: CASSYSLRLDRSEAFF. The DNA of the CDR3 is TGTGCCAGCAGTTACTCCTTACGCCTGGACAGATCTGAAGCTTTCTTT.